The T cell receptor (beta chain) described here comes from a study of early stage breast cancer tumors. Method: immunoSEQ multiplex PCR; TCRdb's copy keeps in-frame clones and lacks some. Of about 36,000 clones listed, 65% to 75% are singletons. The clonotype was recovered from a person aged 55 to 70 with breast cancer. Source material: blood.

The CDR3 region has the DNA TGTGCCAGCAGCTTAAGACTAGCGGTGAACACCGGGGAGCTGTTTTTT. Translating it yields CASSLRLAVNTGELFF. The chain employs TRBV13 and TRBJ2-2, with TRBD2 identical over 9 bases. The CDR3 has 16 residues. Germline V gene lookup returns CDR1 PRHDT and CDR2 FYEKMQ (reference sequence). V dropped 2 bases and J dropped 1; count of bases not matched to a gene: 2.